The rows below give T cell receptor beta chains drawn from one sample of a study of regulatory T cells in long-lasting Graves disease. MiXCR was run by TCRdb on the multiplex PCR reads, yielding one entry per CDR3 protein. The table shows some 400,000 distinct CDR3 sequences, with under 15% occurring only once. Another study also made use of these data, one on T cells in Graves' hyperthyroidism and ophthalmopathy.

The sample was peripheral blood mononuclear cells (PBMCs), taken at new diagnosis, from a patient treated with antithyroid drugs. The origin of the receptors is a woman in her twenties or thirties with Graves disease. Both conserved end residues are part of each CDR3. Each record gives: D gene, CDR3 length, V gene, J gene, clone size, CDR3 DNA, CDR3 protein. A D gene is named only where the DNA matches it firmly. Size values are once, few and many counts, or a class for expanded clones, and some rows have none.

d_gene: NA; len: 15; v_gene: TRBV28; j_gene: TRBJ1-6; abundance: few; CDR3nt: TGTGCCAGCAGCCGACCCGGGGGAAATAATTCACCCCTCCACTTT; CDR3aa: CASSRPGGNNSPLHF
d_gene: NA; len: 16; v_gene: TRBV9; j_gene: TRBJ1-4; abundance: NA; CDR3nt: TGTGCCAGCAGCGCCGATGGGACGCCGGGGGATGAAAAACTGTTTTTT; CDR3aa: CASSADGTPGDEKLFF
d_gene: NA; len: 16; v_gene: TRBV6-5; j_gene: TRBJ1-2; abundance: few; CDR3nt: TGTGCCAGCACTTACGCGACCGGGACACCCCTCTATGGCTACACCTTC; CDR3aa: CASTYATGTPLYGYTF
d_gene: NA; len: 16; v_gene: TRBV27; j_gene: TRBJ1-4; abundance: many; CDR3nt: TGTGCCAGCAGTGCCCGTCCCGGTGCAACTAATGAAAAACTGTTTTTT; CDR3aa: CASSARPGATNEKLFF
d_gene: NA; len: 14; v_gene: TRBV20-1; j_gene: TRBJ1-5; abundance: many; CDR3nt: TGCAGTGCTAGGGACAGCTTGAGCAATCAGCCCCAGCATTTT; CDR3aa: CSARDSLSNQPQHF
d_gene: TRBD1; len: 16; v_gene: TRBV29-1; j_gene: TRBJ1-2; abundance: many; CDR3nt: TGCAGCGTTGAAGATCAAGGGCGACAGGGGTACTATGGCTACACCTTC; CDR3aa: CSVEDQGRQGYYGYTF
d_gene: NA; len: 12; v_gene: TRBV12-3/TRBV12-4; j_gene: TRBJ1-1; abundance: NA; CDR3nt: TGTGCCAGCAGGAATACGAACACTGAAGCTTTCTTT; CDR3aa: CASRNTNTEAFF
d_gene: TRBD2; len: 14; v_gene: TRBV20-1; j_gene: TRBJ2-3; abundance: few; CDR3nt: TGCAGTGCTAGAGTGACTAGCGGGAGGAATACGCAGTATTTT; CDR3aa: CSARVTSGRNTQYF
d_gene: NA; len: 15; v_gene: TRBV27; j_gene: TRBJ1-5; abundance: NA; CDR3nt: TGTGCCAGCAGTTCCTTAGGCACGACGACTCAGCCCCAGCATTTT; CDR3aa: CASSSLGTTTQPQHF
d_gene: TRBD2; len: 15; v_gene: TRBV4-2; j_gene: TRBJ2-3; abundance: few; CDR3nt: TGTGCCAGCAGCGCACGGACTAGCGGGGCAGATACGCAGTATTTT; CDR3aa: CASSARTSGADTQYF
d_gene: NA; len: 14; v_gene: TRBV12-3/TRBV12-4; j_gene: TRBJ1-2; abundance: many; CDR3nt: TGTGCCAGCAGTTACACCAGGACAGTCTATGGCTACACCTTC; CDR3aa: CASSYTRTVYGYTF
d_gene: TRBD1; len: 14; v_gene: TRBV12-3/TRBV12-4; j_gene: TRBJ2-7; abundance: many; CDR3nt: TGTGCCAGCAGTAGACAGGGGGCTGGGGACGAGCAGTACTTC; CDR3aa: CASSRQGAGDEQYF
d_gene: NA; len: 14; v_gene: TRBV6-2/TRBV6-3; j_gene: TRBJ2-7; abundance: NA; CDR3nt: TGTGCCAGCAGCCCTAAGGGGGTGTATTACGAGCAGTACTTC; CDR3aa: CASSPKGVYYEQYF
d_gene: NA; len: 14; v_gene: TRBV27; j_gene: TRBJ2-6; abundance: few; CDR3nt: TGTGCCAGCAGTTCGGTCGCTGGGGCCAACGTCCTGACTTTC; CDR3aa: CASSSVAGANVLTF
d_gene: NA; len: 15; v_gene: TRBV10-2; j_gene: TRBJ2-5; abundance: many; CDR3nt: TGCGCCAGCAGCCTCCGGACTGGCCTCCAAGAGACCCAGTACTTC; CDR3aa: CASSLRTGLQETQYF
d_gene: NA; len: 14; v_gene: TRBV19; j_gene: TRBJ2-7; abundance: NA; CDR3nt: TGTGCCAATAGTATGAGCAGGTCGGGCTACGAGCAGTACTTC; CDR3aa: CANSMSRSGYEQYF
d_gene: NA; len: 16; v_gene: TRBV9; j_gene: TRBJ2-3; abundance: few; CDR3nt: TGTGCCAGCAGCGTAGGAGGAGGTGGGGGGACAGATACGCAGTATTTT; CDR3aa: CASSVGGGGGTDTQYF
d_gene: NA; len: 12; v_gene: TRBV2; j_gene: TRBJ2-4; abundance: many; CDR3nt: TGTGCCAGCAGTGAAGGTGTGGGAGGCCGAGAGTTC; CDR3aa: CASSEGVGGREF
d_gene: NA; len: 14; v_gene: TRBV6-2/TRBV6-3; j_gene: TRBJ2-7; abundance: many; CDR3nt: TGTGCCAGCAGTTACTCCTGGGGAAGCTACGAGCAGTACTTC; CDR3aa: CASSYSWGSYEQYF
d_gene: NA; len: 16; v_gene: TRBV4-1; j_gene: TRBJ2-2; abundance: NA; CDR3nt: TGCGCCAGCAGCCAAGATATCGGGGGCGCTTCCGGGGAGCTGTTTTTT; CDR3aa: CASSQDIGGASGELFF
d_gene: NA; len: 13; v_gene: TRBV20-1; j_gene: TRBJ2-7; abundance: many; CDR3nt: TGCAGTGCTAGAATTGGAAGCTCCTACGAGCAGTACTTC; CDR3aa: CSARIGSSYEQYF
d_gene: NA; len: 17; v_gene: TRBV20-1; j_gene: TRBJ2-1; abundance: few; CDR3nt: TGCAGTGCTAGACCCGGGACGCGTCCGGGATTTGCCAATGAGCAGTTCTTC; CDR3aa: CSARPGTRPGFANEQFF
d_gene: TRBD2; len: 15; v_gene: TRBV10-3; j_gene: TRBJ2-1; abundance: few; CDR3nt: TGTGCCATCAGATTAGCGGGGGCCGCTTGGAATGAGCAGTTCTTC; CDR3aa: CAIRLAGAAWNEQFF
d_gene: NA; len: 14; v_gene: TRBV18; j_gene: TRBJ2-7; abundance: NA; CDR3nt: TGTGCCAGCTCACGGATGACTGTGGCCTACGAGCAGTACTTC; CDR3aa: CASSRMTVAYEQYF
d_gene: NA; len: 13; v_gene: TRBV18; j_gene: TRBJ2-3; abundance: many; CDR3nt: TGTGCCAGCTCGCCCGCCCTGGCGGATACGCAGTATTTT; CDR3aa: CASSPALADTQYF
d_gene: NA; len: 12; v_gene: TRBV29-1; j_gene: TRBJ2-2; abundance: NA; CDR3nt: TGCAGCGTTGAAGTTTTCCCCGGGGAGCTGTTTTTT; CDR3aa: CSVEVFPGELFF
d_gene: NA; len: 17; v_gene: TRBV11-2; j_gene: TRBJ2-1; abundance: many; CDR3nt: TGTGCCAGCAGCTTAGATCGGGGGATGGGCTCCTACAATGAGCAGTTCTTC; CDR3aa: CASSLDRGMGSYNEQFF
d_gene: TRBD2; len: 15; v_gene: TRBV5-1; j_gene: TRBJ2-5; abundance: many; CDR3nt: TGCGCCAGCAGCTTGGATCCAGCGGGACAAGAGACCCAGTACTTC; CDR3aa: CASSLDPAGQETQYF
d_gene: NA; len: 13; v_gene: TRBV20-1; j_gene: TRBJ2-3; abundance: few; CDR3nt: TGCAGTGCTAGGAACGGGAATACAGATACGCAGTATTTT; CDR3aa: CSARNGNTDTQYF
d_gene: NA; len: 13; v_gene: TRBV7-2; j_gene: TRBJ2-1; abundance: many; CDR3nt: TGTGCCAGCACCATGACTCGAATCCGCGAGCAGTTCTTC; CDR3aa: CASTMTRIREQFF
d_gene: TRBD1; len: 13; v_gene: TRBV15; j_gene: TRBJ1-1; abundance: many; CDR3nt: TGTGCCACCAGCAAGGACAGGGCCACTGAAGCTTTCTTT; CDR3aa: CATSKDRATEAFF
d_gene: NA; len: 14; v_gene: TRBV12-3/TRBV12-4; j_gene: TRBJ1-2; abundance: NA; CDR3nt: TGTACCAGCAGTTCTATTTCCGGCGGCATAGGCTACACCTTC; CDR3aa: CTSSSISGGIGYTF
d_gene: NA; len: 14; v_gene: TRBV18; j_gene: TRBJ2-1; abundance: few; CDR3nt: TGTGCCAGCTCACGAGATCGGGAAAACAATGAGCAGTTCTTC; CDR3aa: CASSRDRENNEQFF
d_gene: TRBD2; len: 17; v_gene: TRBV24-1; j_gene: TRBJ2-5; abundance: few; CDR3nt: TGTGCCACCAGTGATTTTGTTGGTAGCGGGGCTCAAGAGACCCAGTACTTC; CDR3aa: CATSDFVGSGAQETQYF
d_gene: NA; len: 15; v_gene: TRBV7-9; j_gene: TRBJ1-2; abundance: few; CDR3nt: TGTGCCAGCAGCTCCCGGGATCACCGGGACGGGGGCTACACCTTC; CDR3aa: CASSSRDHRDGGYTF
d_gene: TRBD1; len: 18; v_gene: TRBV12-3/TRBV12-4; j_gene: TRBJ1-5; abundance: NA; CDR3nt: TGTGCCAGCAGCCCCGGGACAGGGAATCTCGGTAGCAATCAGCCCCAGCATTTT; CDR3aa: CASSPGTGNLGSNQPQHF
d_gene: NA; len: 16; v_gene: TRBV28; j_gene: TRBJ2-7; abundance: many; CDR3nt: TGTGCCAGCAGTTCTATTCACCGGTCCGACGGCTACGAGCAGTACTTC; CDR3aa: CASSSIHRSDGYEQYF
d_gene: NA; len: 16; v_gene: TRBV11-2; j_gene: TRBJ2-7; abundance: many; CDR3nt: TGTGCCAGCAGCTCTTACCCTCTATACGAGATCTACGAGCAGTACTTC; CDR3aa: CASSSYPLYEIYEQYF
d_gene: NA; len: 11; v_gene: TRBV20-1; j_gene: TRBJ2-2; abundance: NA; CDR3nt: TGCAGTGCTAGCAGGACCGGGGAGCTGTTTTTT; CDR3aa: CSASRTGELFF
d_gene: NA; len: 14; v_gene: TRBV12-3/TRBV12-4; j_gene: TRBJ1-1; abundance: few; CDR3nt: TGTGCCAGCTCATCCGACGGGATGAACACTGAAGCTTTCTTT; CDR3aa: CASSSDGMNTEAFF
d_gene: NA; len: 17; v_gene: TRBV14; j_gene: TRBJ2-3; abundance: NA; CDR3nt: TGTGCCAGCAGCCAATCTGATTGGACGTCTCCCACAGATACGCAGTATTTT; CDR3aa: CASSQSDWTSPTDTQYF
d_gene: NA; len: 19; v_gene: TRBV6-2/TRBV6-3; j_gene: TRBJ2-5; abundance: few; CDR3nt: TGTGCCAGCAGTTACTCCCTGGGTCGGAACCCAGACAAAAAAGAGACCCAGTACTTC; CDR3aa: CASSYSLGRNPDKKETQYF
d_gene: NA; len: 12; v_gene: TRBV6-2/TRBV6-3; j_gene: TRBJ2-7; abundance: few; CDR3nt: TGTGCCAGCAGTCATTCGACCTACGAGCAGTACTTC; CDR3aa: CASSHSTYEQYF
d_gene: TRBD2; len: 15; v_gene: TRBV3-1; j_gene: TRBJ2-5; abundance: many; CDR3nt: TGTGCCAGCAGCCAAGCGGGACTAATCAAAGAGACCCAGTACTTC; CDR3aa: CASSQAGLIKETQYF
d_gene: NA; len: 15; v_gene: TRBV2; j_gene: TRBJ1-6; abundance: many; CDR3nt: TGTGCCAGCAGTGAAGGCCTGGGGGGGGGTTCACCCCTCCACTTT; CDR3aa: CASSEGLGGGSPLHF
d_gene: NA; len: 13; v_gene: TRBV20-1; j_gene: TRBJ1-5; abundance: NA; CDR3nt: TGCAGTGCTAGAGATTCTGGGGTTCAGCCCCAGCATTTT; CDR3aa: CSARDSGVQPQHF
d_gene: TRBD2; len: 15; v_gene: TRBV12-5; j_gene: TRBJ2-1; abundance: many; CDR3nt: TGTGCTAGTGGCCCTGGACTAGCGCGCTACAATGAGCAGTTCTTC; CDR3aa: CASGPGLARYNEQFF
d_gene: NA; len: 15; v_gene: TRBV28; j_gene: TRBJ2-7; abundance: few; CDR3nt: TGTGCCAGCATTGGTCCCGGACTCCTCTCCTACGAGCAGTACTTC; CDR3aa: CASIGPGLLSYEQYF
d_gene: TRBD2; len: 15; v_gene: TRBV11-2; j_gene: TRBJ2-3; abundance: many; CDR3nt: TGTGCCAGCAGCCAACTAGCGGCCCCCACAGATACGCAGTATTTT; CDR3aa: CASSQLAAPTDTQYF
d_gene: TRBD2; len: 16; v_gene: TRBV28; j_gene: TRBJ2-7; abundance: many; CDR3nt: TGTGCCAGCAGTTTAGACCCTCCTCTAGCGGTCTACGAGCAGTACTTC; CDR3aa: CASSLDPPLAVYEQYF
d_gene: TRBD1; len: 13; v_gene: TRBV11-1; j_gene: TRBJ2-1; abundance: many; CDR3nt: TGTGCCAGCAGCTTAGGTGAGGGGGCTAGTCAGTTCTTC; CDR3aa: CASSLGEGASQFF
d_gene: TRBD1; len: 14; v_gene: TRBV7-2; j_gene: TRBJ2-3; abundance: many; CDR3nt: TGTGCCAGCAGCCGGGACAGGGGAAGCGATACGCAGTATTTT; CDR3aa: CASSRDRGSDTQYF